This T cell receptor beta chain was identified in a study of CD8+ T cells in alopecia areata. On the study more broadly: For the treated group, dosing was oral tofacitinib at 5 to 10 mg twice daily. The study, taken as a whole, reports: Sharing of TCRs across patients appeared less clear than in mice, possibly for HLA-related reasons.

RNA, once extracted, was reverse transcribed into cDNA for use as the sequencing template. Measured with immunoSEQ multiplex PCR; TCRdb has only the in-frame clones, and not every one. Here the sample spans over 90,000 clones, about nine tenths being singletons. Treatment described: oral pan-JAK inhibitor, 5-10 mg twice daily. The CDR3 has 13 residues. V was clipped by 6 bases and J by 4 bases; unmatched bases: 6. Germline CDR1 reads MNHEY; CDR2 reads SMNVEV (reference sequence). About this clone itself: Its antigen is undetermined.

V and J are TRBV27 and TRBJ2-7; the match to TRBD1 covers 7 bases. The receptor was derived from a human donor with alopecia areata. The specimen was CD8+ T cells sorted from blood, collected around week 34, from a patient treated with tofacitinib. CDR3 loop: CASSPGGNYEQYF. The CDR3 nucleotides are TGTGCCAGCAGCCCAGGGGGAAATTACGAGCAGTACTTC.